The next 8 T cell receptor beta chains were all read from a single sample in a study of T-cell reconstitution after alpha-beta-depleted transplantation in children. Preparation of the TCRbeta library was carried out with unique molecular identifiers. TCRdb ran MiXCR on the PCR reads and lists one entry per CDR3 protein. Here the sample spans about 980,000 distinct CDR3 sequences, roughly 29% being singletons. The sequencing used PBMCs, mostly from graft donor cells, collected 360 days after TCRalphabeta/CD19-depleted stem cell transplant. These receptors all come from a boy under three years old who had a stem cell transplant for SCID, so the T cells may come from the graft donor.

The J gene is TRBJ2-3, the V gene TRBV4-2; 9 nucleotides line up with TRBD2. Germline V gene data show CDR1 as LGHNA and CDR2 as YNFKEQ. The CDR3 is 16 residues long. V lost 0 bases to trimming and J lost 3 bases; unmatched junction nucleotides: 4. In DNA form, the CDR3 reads TGTGCCAGCAGCCAAGAACGAGCGGGGGGAACAGATACGCAGTATTTT. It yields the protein CASSQERAGGTDTQYF.

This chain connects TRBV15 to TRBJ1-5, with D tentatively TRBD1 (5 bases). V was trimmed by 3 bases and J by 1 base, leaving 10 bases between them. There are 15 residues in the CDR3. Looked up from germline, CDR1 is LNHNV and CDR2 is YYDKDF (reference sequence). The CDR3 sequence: CATSRKDMSNQPQHF. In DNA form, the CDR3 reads TGTGCCACCAGCAGGAAGGACATGAGCAATCAGCCCCAGCATTTT. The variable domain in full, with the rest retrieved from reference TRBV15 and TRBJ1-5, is DAMVIQNPRYQVTQFGKPVTLSCSQTLNHNVMYWYQQKSSQAPKLLFHYYDKDFNNEADTPDNFQSRRPNTSFCFLDIRSPGLGDTAMYLCATSRKDMSNQPQHFGDGTRLSIL.

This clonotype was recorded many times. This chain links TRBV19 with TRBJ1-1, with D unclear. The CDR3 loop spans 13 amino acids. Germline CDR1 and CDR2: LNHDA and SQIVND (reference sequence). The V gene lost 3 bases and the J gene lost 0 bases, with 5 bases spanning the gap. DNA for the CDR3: TGTGCCAGTAGTATCCGAGTGAACACTGAAGCTTTCTTT. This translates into CASSIRVNTEAFF.

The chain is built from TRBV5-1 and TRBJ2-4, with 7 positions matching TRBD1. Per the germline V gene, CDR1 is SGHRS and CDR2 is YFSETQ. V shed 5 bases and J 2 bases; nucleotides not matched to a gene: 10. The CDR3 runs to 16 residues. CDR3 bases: TGCGCCAGCAGTCTACGACAGGGTGTTCCCAAAAACATTCAGTACTTC. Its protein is CASSLRQGVPKNIQYF.

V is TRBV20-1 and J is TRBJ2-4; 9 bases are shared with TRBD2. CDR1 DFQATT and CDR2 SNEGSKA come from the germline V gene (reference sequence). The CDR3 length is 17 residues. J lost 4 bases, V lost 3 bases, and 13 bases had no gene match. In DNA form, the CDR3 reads TGCAGTGCTAGGCCCGCTAGCGGGGCGAGAGTAAAAAACATTCAGTACTTC. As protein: CSARPASGARVKNIQYF.

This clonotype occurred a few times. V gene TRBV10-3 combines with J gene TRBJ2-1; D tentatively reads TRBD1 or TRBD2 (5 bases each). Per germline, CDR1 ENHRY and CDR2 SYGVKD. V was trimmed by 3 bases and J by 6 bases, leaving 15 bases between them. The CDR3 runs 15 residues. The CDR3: CAISDFGTLPNEQFF. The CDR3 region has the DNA TGTGCCATCAGTGATTTCGGGACCCTGCCCAATGAGCAGTTCTTC.

Here the CDR3 DNA reads TGCAGTGCGCCGGGACAGGGGGCTTCGGAAGCTTTCTTT. Its protein product is CSAPGQGASEAFF. The rearrangement uses TRBV20-1 and TRBJ1-1, with 12 bases lining up with TRBD1. After removal of 6 bases from V and 8 bases from J, the junction contained 7 bases not matched to a gene. Germline V gene lookup returns CDR1 DFQATT and CDR2 SNEGSKA (reference sequence). This CDR3 is built from 13 residues.

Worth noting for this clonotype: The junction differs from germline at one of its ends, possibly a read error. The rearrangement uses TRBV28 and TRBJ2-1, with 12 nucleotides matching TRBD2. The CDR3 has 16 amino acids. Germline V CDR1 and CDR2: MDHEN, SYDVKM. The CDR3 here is CASSSSGGASDNEQFF. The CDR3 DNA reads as TGTGCCAGCAGTTCTAGCGGGGGGGCCTCCGACAATGAGCAGTTCTTC.